This T cell receptor beta chain is drawn from a study of T cell responses to AZD1222 COVID-19 vaccine. Points from the study as a whole: All repertoire sampling was performed exclusively after the peak T cell response. Donors, mostly white British, included more females; clonal diversity was possibly underestimated.

This CDR3 is 16 amino acids long. V was pared by 3 bases and J by 4 bases, with 6 bases of the junction left unmatched. Germline V CDR1 and CDR2: LGHNA, YNFKEQ. About this clone itself: What it binds is not known.

Data came from immunoSEQ multiplex PCR; TCRdb stores just in-frame clones and leaves some out. The sample has tens of thousands of clones, approximately 87% seen once. This TCR was recovered from an adult who received the AZD1222 COVID-19 vaccine. The sequenced sample was peripheral blood, obtained 28 days after the second AZD1222 dose. The chain has TRBV4-2 and TRBJ2-6; 7 bases agree with TRBD1. CDR3 coding DNA: TGTGCCAGCAGCCAGCGCCCGGGACAGGGGGCCAACGTCCTGACTTTC. Protein sequence: CASSQRPGQGANVLTF.